The 27 T cell receptor beta chains listed next were all sequenced from one sample in a study of cytomegalovirus exposure and HLA in healthy donors. The PCR had 60 Vbeta and 13 Jbeta primers. The assay was immunoSEQ multiplex PCR, and TCRdb's table has in-frame clones only and misses some. Of just over 200,000 clones listed, around 64% are singletons. Sequencing was performed on PBMCs. These receptors originate from a man aged 35 to 55 in good health and CMV-seropositive.

The chain is built from TRBV10-3 and TRBJ1-2; tentatively, D is TRBD1 (6 bases). Germline lookup yields CDR1 ENHRY and CDR2 SYGVKD. V was cut by 2 bases and J by 8 bases, with 15 bases left in between. The CDR3 consists of 14 residues. CDR3 in DNA: TGTGCCATCAGTGAGCACCAGGGGTTTTCAGGCTACACCTTC. As protein: CAISEHQGFSGYTF.

V usage is TRBV7-9 and J usage is TRBJ2-5, with D possibly TRBD2 on 6 matching bases. Trimming removed 5 bases at V and 3 bases at J, with 10 bases between. CDR1 and CDR2 (germline): SEHNR, FQNEAQ (reference sequence). The length of the CDR3 is 13 residues. CDR3 nucleotide sequence: TGTGCCAGCAGCCCTAGCGTCGAAGAGACCCAGTACTTC. This encodes CASSPSVEETQYF.

In this sample, this clone turned up a few times. The chain employs TRBV5-6 and TRBJ1-2; D not resolved. Trimming took 0 bases from V and 3 from J, leaving 21 bases between them. The CDR3 is 18 residues long. The germline CDR1 and CDR2 sequences are SGHDT and YYEEEE. The DNA of the CDR3 is TGTGCCAGCAGCTTGGGGAGGCTCCGACTTACAGTGCACTATGGCTACACCTTC. It yields the protein CASSLGRLRLTVHYGYTF.

The gene calls are TRBV5-6 and TRBJ1-1; 9 bases match TRBD1. In germline, CDR1 is SGHDT, CDR2 YYEEEE. The length of the CDR3 is 13 residues. With V trimmed by 5 bases and J by 4 bases, 3 bases remained unmatched. CDR3 sequence (DNA): TGTGCCAGCAGGATGACAGGGGGCACTGAAGCTTTCTTT. It encodes CASRMTGGTEAFF.

The CDR3 DNA sequence: TGTGCCAGTAGTATAATGACAGGTCTGAATCAGCCCCAGCATTTT. Protein: CASSIMTGLNQPQHF. J is TRBJ1-5 and V is TRBV19; perhaps TRBD1 as D (6 bases). Trimming cost V 2 bases and J 4 bases, with 12 bases left between them. The CDR3 runs 15 residues. Per the germline V gene, CDR1 is LNHDA and CDR2 is SQIVND (reference sequence). Full variable domain (missing parts from reference TRBV19 and TRBJ1-5): DGGITQSPKYLFRKEGQNVTLSCEQNLNHDAMYWYRQDPGQGLRLIYYSQIVNDFQKGDIAEGYSVSREKKESFPLTVTSAQKNPTAFYLCASSIMTGLNQPQHFGDGTRLSIL.

The chain couples TRBV7-9 to TRBJ2-7; D remains ambiguous. Between the trimmed V and J ends, which lost 3 bases and 10 bases, there was a span of 13 bases. The germline gives CDR1 SEHNR, CDR2 FQNEAQ (reference sequence). The CDR3 contains 12 residues. The CDR3 region is CASSFIDMRQYF. The CDR3 DNA reads as TGTGCCAGCAGCTTTATAGACATGAGACAGTACTTC.

The V call is TRBV10-3, the J call TRBJ2-3; 13 positions match TRBD2. CDR3 length: 19 residues. After removal of 3 bases from V and 0 bases from J, the junction contained 9 bases not matched to a gene. Germline assignment: CDR1 ENHRY and CDR2 SYGVKD. The CDR3 DNA follows: TGTGCCATCAGTGACTTGACTAGCGGGGGGCTAACTAGCACAGATACGCAGTATTTT. It is translated as CAISDLTSGGLTSTDTQYF.

The rearrangement joins TRBV5-1 to TRBJ2-3; a weak D match, TRBD2 (5 bases). The CDR3 sequence is 14 residues long. V lost 0 bases, J lost 3 bases, and 8 bases lay in between. Germline V gene sequence: CDR1 SGHRS, CDR2 YFSETQ. The DNA of the CDR3 is TGCGCCAGCAGCTTGGGACCGGGAACAGATACGCAGTATTTT. Its translation is CASSLGPGTDTQYF.

This clone was counted between two and nine times. This chain links TRBV6-6 with TRBJ1-3; D remains unclear. Germline V lookup: CDR1 MNHNY, CDR2 SVGAGI (reference sequence). Between the trimmed V and J ends, which lost 0 bases and 2 bases, there was a span of 11 bases. This CDR3 spans 16 amino acids. CDR3 sequence reads: CASSYSRAATGNTIYF. For the CDR3, the DNA is TGTGCCAGCAGTTACTCGAGGGCGGCAACTGGAAACACCATATATTTT.

The gene calls are TRBV14 and TRBJ2-7, with D tentatively TRBD1 (5 bases). Germline V CDR1 and CDR2: SGHDN, FVKESK. CDR3 size: 14 residues. Trimming took off 0 bases at V and 7 bases at J, with 13 bases between the two ends. The DNA for the CDR3 is TGTGCCAGCAGCCAAGATCTAGGCAGGGTTGAGCAGTACTTC. Protein sequence: CASSQDLGRVEQYF.

The chain uses TRBV4-1 and TRBJ1-5, with D uncertain. This CDR3 is built from 16 residues. Germline V gene lookup returns CDR1 MGHRA and CDR2 YSYEKL. V lost 0 bases and J lost 2, with 11 bases in between. The CDR3 coding sequence is TGCGCCAGCAGCCAAGATCTCGGTCGGGGCAATCAGCCCCAGCATTTT. Protein sequence: CASSQDLGRGNQPQHF.

The chain is built from TRBV10-3 and TRBJ1-2, with 8 bases matching TRBD1. The CDR3 length is 15 residues. After removal of 4 bases from V and 6 bases from J, the junction contained 10 bases not matched to a gene. From germline, CDR1 is ENHRY and CDR2 SYGVKD. The DNA for the CDR3 is TGTGCCATCAGTGGCCCCGGGACAGGAGACAATGGCTACACCTTC. Translation: CAISGPGTGDNGYTF.

The genes are TRBV5-6 and TRBJ1-3; D is uncertain. V was pared by 0 bases and J by 0 bases, with 4 bases between. The CDR3 is made up of 14 amino acids. Germline CDR1 is SGHDT and CDR2 is YYEEEE. CDR3 in amino acids: CASSLVSSGNTIYF. As DNA, the CDR3 is TGTGCCAGCAGCTTGGTCAGCTCTGGAAACACCATATATTTT. Variable domain in full (rest from reference TRBV5-6 and TRBJ1-3): DAGVTQSPTHLIKTRGQQVTLRCSPKSGHDTVSWYQQALGQGPQFIFQYYEEEERQRGNFPDRFSGHQFPNYSSELNVNALLLGDSALYLCASSLVSSGNTIYFGEGSWLTVV.

The gene calls are TRBV28 and TRBJ1-5; 7 bases agree with TRBD1. This CDR3 region has 15 residues. The germline V gene encodes CDR1 MDHEN and CDR2 SYDVKM. Trimming cost V 2 bases and J 2 bases; bases outside gene matches: 3. CDR3 nucleotide sequence: TGTGCCAGCAGTTTAGAGGGGGCGGGCAATCAGCCCCAGCATTTT. This translates into CASSLEGAGNQPQHF. Together with reference TRBV28 and TRBJ1-5, the CDR3 gives the full variable domain: DVKVTQSSRYLVKRTGEKVFLECVQDMDHENMFWYRQDPGLGLRLIYFSYDVKMKEKGDIPEGYSVSREKKERFSLILESASTNQTSMYLCASSLEGAGNQPQHFGDGTRLSIL.

This clone was picked up a small number of times. The DNA for the CDR3 is TGTGCCAGCAGCAGGGGTCCGGGACAGTTAAATGCAACTAATGAAAAACTGTTTTTT. Translated: CASSRGPGQLNATNEKLFF. The chain uses TRBV21-1 and TRBJ1-4; TRBD1, the table's D call, was not compared with the DNA. TRBV21-1 is annotated as a pseudogene. The CDR3 loop spans 19 amino acids.

The chain uses TRBV7-2 and TRBJ2-5, with a possible D match to TRBD1 (5 bases). The V and J ends lost 3 bases and 3 bases respectively, with 8 bases between them. Germline CDR1 SGHTA, CDR2 FQGNSA. The CDR3 contains 13 residues. CDR3 protein: CASSFQGKETQYF. CDR3 in DNA: TGTGCCAGCAGCTTTCAGGGAAAAGAGACCCAGTACTTC.

The chain combines TRBV10-3 with TRBJ2-3; TRBD2 agrees at 8 bases. Germline loops: CDR1 ENHRY, CDR2 SYGVKD. The CDR3 runs 17 residues. V shed 6 bases, J shed 4 bases, and the junction held 15 bases outside the gene matches. The CDR3, as DNA: TGTGCCATCAGCCCGTCACTAATTGCGGGGGGATCAGATACGCAGTATTTT. Protein: CAISPSLIAGGSDTQYF.

The chain combines TRBV5-1 with TRBJ1-4; the match to TRBD1 covers 8 bases. Germline-derived CDR1 and CDR2 are SGHRS and YFSETQ. The V and J ends lost 0 bases and 7 bases, in that order; junction bases with no gene match: 5. CDR3 size: 15 residues. The CDR3 coding sequence is TGCGCCAGCAGCTTGGGACAGGGGAGAGGTGAAAAACTGTTTTTT. The encoded protein is CASSLGQGRGEKLFF.

As regards this clone: At one end the junction does not follow the germline gene, possibly because of a read error. This rearrangement joins TRBV6-1 to TRBJ1-2; D ambiguous. The germline CDR1 and CDR2 sequences are MNHNS and SASEGT. This CDR3 has 11 residues. This chain's CDR3 is CASSEARRSSF. The CDR3 coding sequence is TGTGCCAGCAGTGAAGCGCGGAGGAGCTCCTTC.

The chain couples TRBV28 to TRBJ1-2; D unresolved. V lost 6 bases, J lost 4 bases, and 15 bases lay in between. Germline V gene lookup returns CDR1 MDHEN and CDR2 SYDVKM. This CDR3 comprises 14 residues. In DNA, the CDR3 is TGTGCCAGCAGCCCCCGAGGTAAGGCCTATGGCTACACCTTC. It specifies CASSPRGKAYGYTF.

The chain recombines TRBV6-1 with TRBJ2-1, with D perhaps matching TRBD1 (5 bases). V lost 1 base and J 9 bases, leaving 10 bases between the germline ends. This CDR3 contains 13 residues. Germline values: CDR1 MNHNS, CDR2 SASEGT. This CDR3 reads CASSEVRVGEQFF. CDR3 in DNA: TGTGCCAGCAGTGAAGTCAGGGTGGGTGAGCAGTTCTTC.

The chain recombines TRBV5-5 with TRBJ1-4; the D is unclear. The CDR3 totals 14 residues. V lost 2 bases to trimming and J lost 7 bases, with 12 bases between them. Germline lookup yields CDR1 SGHKS and CDR2 YYEKEE (reference sequence). The CDR3 region is CASSFRSGSEKLFF. The CDR3 region has the DNA TGTGCCAGCAGCTTTAGAAGCGGGAGTGAAAAACTGTTTTTT.

V gene TRBV7-6 combines with J gene TRBJ2-2, with TRBD1 identical over 8 bases. V gave up 6 bases and J gave up 4 bases; unmatched junction bases: 7. The CDR3 is 15 amino acids. Per germline, CDR1 SGHVS and CDR2 FNYEAQ. CDR3 protein: CASRRTGSGTGELFF. The CDR3 coding sequence is TGTGCCAGCAGGCGGACAGGGTCGGGCACCGGGGAGCTGTTTTTT. Full variable domain (missing parts from reference TRBV7-6 and TRBJ2-2): GAGVSQSPRYKVTKRGQDVALRCDPISGHVSLYWYRQALGQGPEFLTYFNYEAQQDKSGLPNDRFSAERPEGSISTLTIQRTEQRDSAMYRCASRRTGSGTGELFFGEGSRLTVL.

The chain employs TRBV13 and TRBJ2-6, with 9 bases identical to TRBD1. The CDR3 has 16 amino acids. The junction had 10 bases not matched to a gene; V was cut back by 4 bases and J by 9 bases. Germline V CDR1 and CDR2: PRHDT, FYEKMQ (reference sequence). The DNA of the CDR3 is TGTGCCAGCAGCTCCGAAGAAACAGGGGGCTACAACGTCCTGACTTTC. Protein product: CASSSEETGGYNVLTF.

With respect to this clone: The junction and the germline gene differ at one end; a read error may be behind it. The V and J genes are TRBV7-9 and TRBJ2-3; 10 positions agree with TRBD2. This CDR3 contains 13 residues. The germline V gene encodes CDR1 SEHNR and CDR2 FQNEAQ (reference sequence). For the CDR3, the DNA is TGTTCCAGCAGCGGGGGGGGCGGCGATACGCAGTATTTT. It is translated as CSSSGGGGDTQYF.

The chain carries TRBV7-2 and TRBJ1-2; D is undetermined. Germline CDR1 and CDR2: SGHTA and FQGNSA. The CDR3 has 12 amino acids. Trimming removed 5 bases at V and 3 bases at J, with 7 bases between. Here the CDR3 reads CASSAGDYGYTF. CDR3 nucleotides: TGTGCCAGCAGCGCCGGAGACTATGGCTACACCTTC.

This clone was seen a few times. The rearrangement uses TRBV5-1 and TRBJ2-7; D perhaps matches TRBD1 (5 bases). V dropped 0 bases and J dropped 4 bases, with 5 bases sitting between them. The CDR3 consists of 12 residues. Germline V gives CDR1 SGHRS, CDR2 YFSETQ. The CDR3 sequence: CASSLGQYEQYF. Written as DNA, the CDR3 is TGCGCCAGCAGCTTGGGACAGTACGAGCAGTACTTC.